Given below is one T cell receptor (beta chain) in context. Its antigen specificity is not known. Per-base qualities were not stored, and no clone one base away is much larger. This sample stems from a study of siplizumab effects on memory and regulatory T cells (dated 2019 in TCRdb). For context, the study as a whole: The study examined how the anti-CD2 antibody siplizumab affects alloreactive T-cell subsets in allogeneic mixed lymphocyte reactions built from human PBMCs.

Receptor amplification or capture employed the immunoSEQ multiplex PCR assay. Each sample had around 92,000 TCR templates assayed by the deep sequencing platform. Genomic DNA extracted from sorted T cells was used for TCRbeta CDR3 sequencing. Under the source paper's analysis protocol: The R programming language was used for clonal analysis of the TCRbeta CDR3 data. Unstimulated samples were compared with post-reaction CFSE-low samples to define alloreactive CD4+ and CD8+ clones. Alloreactive CD4+ clones were assigned to regulatory or non-regulatory origin by matching sequences to sorted unstimulated Treg and non-Treg repertoires. Entries here come from immuneACCESS through TCRdb and include only in-frame sequences with V and J called. Some clones fail to appear in such tables; in the studies checked, an unresolved V gene covers under half of the shortfall, and the cause of the remainder is unknown. V, J and clone size were drawn from that table, and D and trimming were deduced from the DNA. The sample records about 56,000 clones, approximately 97% of which are singletons. Less than 1.1% of the sample lies in the top ten.

Beyond this particular receptor, the publication reports: The cumulative frequency of alloreactive sequences traceable to unstimulated CD4+ memory T cells was significantly reduced by siplizumab. Unstimulated naive T cells appeared to be more diverse than memory T cells, and naive cells seemed to make a substantial contribution to the alloresponse. Because sequences at frequencies below about 10^-5 were poorly captured, only a minor fraction of alloreactive clones could be mapped back to unstimulated subsets. About 80-96% of proliferating CD4+ or CD8+ clones could not be given a naive or memory phenotype. In reactions with siplizumab, an average of 68.8% of mappable alloreactive CD4+ clones were Treg-derived, compared with 26.9% in control reactions. Whether proliferating Tregs from siplizumab cultures were suppressive was not functionally confirmed.

Additional sequencing covered unstimulated subsets from a few donor pairs, namely CD8+ effector memory, CD4+ naive, CD8+ TEMRA, CD4+ memory and CD8+ naive. Sorted unstimulated T cells, along with proliferating T cells recovered from mixed lymphocyte reactions, underwent TCRbeta CDR3 sequencing. Fresh whole blood from nine to eleven HLA-typed healthy donors was used to isolate PBMCs. The CDR3 measures 17 amino acids from cysteine to phenylalanine. Kept here is only the CDR3 DNA, which spans 51 bases and is read in frame from base 1. Trimming takes 0 bases off V and 4 bases off J; junction bases not matched to a gene: 10. CDR1 and CDR2, per the germline V gene, are SGHRS and YFSETQ.

The chain couples TRBV5-1 to TRBJ2-1, and 7 junction bases match TRBD2. The sequenced material came from naive CD8+ T cells sorted from blood. Reading the label with the study, this specimen's cell subset or site is: unstimulated naive T cells. The origin of this receptor is a human donor in good health. The sequenced DNA is TGCGCCAGCAGCTTGGAGCCATTCCTAGCGGAGTACAATGAGCAGTTCTTC. This translates into CASSLEPFLAEYNEQFF. Reference TRBV5-1 and TRBJ2-1 proteins supply the regions before and after the CDR3; the full variable domain is: KAGVTQTPRYLIKTRGQQVTLSCSPISGHRSVSWYQQTPGQGLQFLFEYFSETQRNKGNFPGRFSGRQFSNSRSEMNVSTLELGDSALYLCASSLEPFLAEYNEQFFGPGTRLTVL.